Sequencing of this T cell receptor (beta chain) was carried out in a study of identical twins. TCRdb fed the 5' RACE reads into MiXCR, producing one record per CDR3 protein. The table lists 500,000 to 650,000 distinct CDR3 sequences, approximately 20% of them singletons. CDR1 is SNHLY and CDR2 is FYNNEI in the germline V gene. Unmatched junction bases numbered 8, after V lost 2 bases and J lost 7 bases. This CDR3 has 15 residues. Study results and caveats: Analyses of zero insertions could, in part, be confounded by invariant MAIT and iNKT cells.

A word on this clonotype: The antigen remains unidentified.

This sample also appeared in a second study, on yellow fever vaccine responses in identical twins.

The sequenced sample consisted of CD4+ T cells sorted from blood. J is TRBJ1-5 and V is TRBV2; the match to TRBD1 covers 7 bases. This TCR was recovered from a woman in her late teens or twenties in good health. The CDR3 reads CASSEPGGGSQPQHF. CDR3 DNA sequence: TGTGCCAGCAGTGAACCAGGGGGTGGTAGCCAGCCCCAGCATTTT. The variable domain in full, completed from reference TRBV2 and TRBJ1-5, reads EPEVTQTPSHQVTQMGQEVILRCVPISNHLYFYWYRQILGQKVEFLVSFYNNEISEKSEIFDDQFSVERPDGSNFTLKIRSTKLEDSAMYFCASSEPGGGSQPQHFGDGTRLSIL.